This TCR beta chain was obtained from a study of regulatory T cells. Study-wide findings and caveats: In CD3G-deficient patients, conventional CD4+ T cells were enriched for hydrophobic CDR3 residues at positions 6 and 7. In patients, unique TRB V-J pairs were restricted and V/J usage skewed, especially in Tregs.

Points on this clone: Its specificity is not known.

Autoimmunity was present in every CD3G-deficient patient, worse in two. At testing, patients were 2 to 39 years old, with reduced naive and increased memory T-cell proportions. Sorting split CD4+ cells into CD25-high CD127-low Tregs and CD25-low CD127-high conventional T cells. Trimming removed 3 bases from V and 6 bases from J, with 9 bases in between. The CDR3 runs to 12 residues. Per germline, CDR1 ENHRY and CDR2 SYGVKD. Primers: 52 TRBV forward and 13 TRBJ reverse. Sequenced by immunoSEQ multiplex PCR; TCRdb stores in-frame clones only, minus some. The sample includes 30,000 to 40,000 clones, over 75% seen only once; the top ten take about 2.5%.

The chain uses TRBV10-3 and TRBJ2-7; the D gene is possibly TRBD2 (5 bases). Sequencing was carried out using conventional CD4+ T cells sorted from blood. The origin of this receptor is a person aged 18 to 30 with CD3G deficiency. The CDR3 sequence: CAISDGVGEQYF. Here the CDR3 DNA reads TGTGCCATCAGTGACGGGGTTGGCGAGCAGTACTTC.